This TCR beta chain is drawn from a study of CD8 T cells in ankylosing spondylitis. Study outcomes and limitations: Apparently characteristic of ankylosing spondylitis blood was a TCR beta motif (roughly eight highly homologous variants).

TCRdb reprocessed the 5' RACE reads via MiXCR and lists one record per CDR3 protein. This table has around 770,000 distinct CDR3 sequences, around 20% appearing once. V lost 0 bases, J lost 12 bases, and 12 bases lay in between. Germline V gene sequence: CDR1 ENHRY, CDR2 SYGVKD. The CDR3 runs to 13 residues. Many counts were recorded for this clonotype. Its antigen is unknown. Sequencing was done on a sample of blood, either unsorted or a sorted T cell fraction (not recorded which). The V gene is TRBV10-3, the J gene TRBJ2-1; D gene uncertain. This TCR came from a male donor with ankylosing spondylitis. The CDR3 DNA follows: TGTGCCATCAGTGAGTCGGAAAGCCGGGCGCAGTTCTTC. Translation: CAISESESRAQFF.